This T cell receptor (beta chain) was obtained from a study of shared clonotypes between healthy human individuals. As concerns this clone: What it binds is not known.

Germline loops: CDR1 LNHDA, CDR2 SQIVND (reference sequence). With 5 bases clipped from V and 7 bases from J, the junction kept 8 bases outside the gene matches. The CDR3 runs to 17 residues. The study, taken as a whole, reports: It was expected that sequencing depth would affect clonotype sharing among donors. Sharing across four donors was highest in naive CD4 (around 5%) and lowest in memory CD8 (roughly 0.4%). Sampling involved blood alone; tissue repertoires likely differ.

Deep-level running was used for the assay. Produced via immunoSEQ multiplex PCR; TCRdb's table is partial and in-frame only. The sample shows 600,000 or so clones, about 95% of them seen only once. CD8 cells regarded as naive lacked CD45RO, were positively chosen for CCR7, and omitted terminally differentiated effector memory CD45RA+ cells. Sequenced input: naive CD8+ T cells sorted from blood. This chain joins TRBV19 and TRBJ2-2, with 15 nucleotides matching TRBD2. The source of this sequence is a woman in her 30s in good health. The CDR3 is CASSEGLAGGTGGELFF. The CDR3 region has the DNA TGTGCCAGTAGTGAGGGACTAGCGGGAGGAACGGGCGGGGAGCTGTTTTTT.